This note documents a single T cell receptor (beta chain) sequence. Antigen: not known. It was by 5' RACE with UMI labels that the TRB cDNA libraries were prepared. TCRdb processed the 5' RACE reads again and assigns one entry to each CDR3 protein, with no DNA. This sample's table reports about 23,000 distinct CDR3 sequences. The data were taken from a study of CXCR3-negative and CXCR3-positive naive CD8 T cells. Findings of the study overall: The TRBV-TRBJ usage of naive CXCR3-negative and CXCR3-positive cells was similar, but that of memory cells differed. Diversity in memory CD8+ cells fell much lower than the comparably high levels seen in both naive subsets.

This CDR3 is 17 amino acids long. The germline V gene encodes CDR1 MNHEY and CDR2 SVGEGT. The sequenced sample was memory CD8+ T cells from blood. V usage is TRBV6-2 or TRBV6-3 and J usage is TRBJ2-7; TCRdb outputs TRBD2, but without DNA this stays unchecked. The receptor comes from a human donor in good health. Some clones in this sample may be carry-over from other donors' samples. The CDR3 loop reads CASSYNDLASGDYEQYF.